The 28 T cell receptor beta chains below come from one sample, sequenced in a study of cytomegalovirus exposure and HLA in healthy donors (dated by TCRdb to between 2016 and 2019). The library came from the immunoSEQ multiplex PCR assay. A mixture of 60 forward primers for TCR Vbeta segments and 13 reverse primers for TCR Jbeta segments was used in the multiplex PCR. TCRdb carries this immuneACCESS record with in-frame sequences only. Its versions omit some clonotypes, under half of them owing to an unresolved V gene in the studies checked, with the rest unexplained. In this sample the table shows roughly 230,000 clones, around 90% of which occur a single time. The leading ten clones occupy 1.7% of the sample. Sequenced sample: PBMCs. These receptors were obtained from a girl aged 2 to 10 in good health and CMV-seronegative.

This clone was seen only once. DNA for the CDR3: TGTGCCAGCAGCTCCCAGGACAGGGGTCAGGTGGCCCAGCATTTT. It is translated as CASSSQDRGQVAQHF. V gene TRBV7-8 combines with J gene TRBJ1-5; TRBD1 matches 9 bases. Germline V gene sequence: CDR1 SGHVS, CDR2 FQNEAQ. The CDR3 covers 15 residues. J was trimmed by 11 bases and V by 4 bases; bases with no gene match: 12. The variable domain in full, completed from reference TRBV7-8 and TRBJ1-5, reads GAGVSQSPRYKVAKRGQDVALRCDPISGHVSLFWYQQALGQGPEFLTYFQNEAQLDKSGLPSDRFFAERPEGSVSTLKIQRTQQEDSAVYLCASSSQDRGQVAQHFGDGTRLSIL.

The J gene is TRBJ2-5, the V gene TRBV29-1; D possibly corresponds to TRBD2 (5 bases). Per germline, CDR1 SQVTM and CDR2 ANQGSEA. Between the trimmed V and J ends, which lost 5 bases and 5 bases, there was a span of 9 bases. The CDR3 spans 11 residues. The CDR3 loop is CSVFGDETQYF. CDR3 DNA sequence: TGCAGCGTTTTCGGGGATGAGACCCAGTACTTC.

This clone was picked up one time. The chain has TRBV10-1 and TRBJ1-1; the match to TRBD1 covers 9 bases. V gave up 8 bases and J gave up 7 bases; unmatched junction bases: 8. This CDR3 spans 13 amino acids. Germline values: CDR1 WNHNN, CDR2 SYGVQD (reference sequence). CDR3 DNA sequence: TGCGCCAGCCGTCCCGGGACAGGGTTTGAAGCTTTCTTT. Protein: CASRPGTGFEAFF.

The gene calls are TRBV5-1 and TRBJ2-1; TRBD2 matches 12 bases. The CDR3 length is 16 residues. Germline V gene sequence: CDR1 SGHRS, CDR2 YFSETQ. Germline trimming cut 3 bases from V and 2 bases from J; bases unmatched to any gene: 3. CDR3 protein: CASSSLAGGTYNEQFF. The CDR3 DNA follows: TGCGCCAGCAGCTCCCTAGCGGGGGGGACCTACAATGAGCAGTTCTTC.

V usage is TRBV7-9 and J usage is TRBJ2-1, with 11 bases that match TRBD2. V gave up 1 base and J gave up 4 bases; unmatched junction bases: 0. The CDR3 loop spans 15 amino acids. The V gene's germline CDR1 is SEHNR and CDR2 FQNEAQ (reference sequence). The CDR3 coding sequence is TGTGCCAGCAGCTTAGGGACTAGCGGGTACAATGAGCAGTTCTTC. Its protein is CASSLGTSGYNEQFF. Variable domain in full (rest from reference TRBV7-9 and TRBJ2-1): DTGVSQNPRHKITKRGQNVTFRCDPISEHNRLYWYRQTLGQGPEFLTYFQNEAQLEKSRLLSDRFSAERPKGSFSTLEIQRTEQGDSAMYLCASSLGTSGYNEQFFGPGTRLTVL.

The rearrangement uses TRBV28 and TRBJ2-2; D may be TRBD2 (6 bases). V lost 4 bases and J 4 bases, leaving 10 bases between the germline ends. There are 14 residues in the CDR3. CDR1 and CDR2 from the germline V gene are MDHEN and SYDVKM. For the CDR3, the DNA is TGTGCCAGCAGTTCCTGGGGAGGCACCGGGGAGCTGTTTTTT. Encoded protein: CASSSWGGTGELFF.

The CDR3, as DNA: TGCAGCGTTCCGGGACTAGCGGGAGTTACGACCGGGGAGCTGTTTTTT. Translation: CSVPGLAGVTTGELFF. The V gene is TRBV29-1, the J gene TRBJ2-2; 14 bases map to TRBD2. This CDR3 is 16 amino acids long. Germline values: CDR1 SQVTM, CDR2 ANQGSEA. The ends lost 5 bases at V and 5 bases at J; junction bases unmatched: 7.

This chain joins TRBV4-2 and TRBJ1-2, with 12 positions matching TRBD1. The CDR3 sequence is 18 residues long. Germline loops: CDR1 LGHNA, CDR2 YNFKEQ. Trimming at V came to 4 bases and at J to 3 bases, leaving 12 bases not matched to a gene. The CDR3 here is CASSRAPPGQGADYGYTF. The CDR3 bases are TGTGCCAGCAGCCGAGCACCTCCGGGACAGGGGGCGGACTATGGCTACACCTTC.

The chain joins TRBV2 to TRBJ2-4; no reliable D call. The CDR3 runs 14 residues. The V and J ends lost 10 bases and 0 bases respectively, with 13 bases between them. Germline assignment: CDR1 SNHLY and CDR2 FYNNEI. The CDR3 DNA reads TGTGCCACCTGTCATGGGCTAGCCAAAAACATTCAGTACTTC. Translated: CATCHGLAKNIQYF.

J is TRBJ1-5 and V is TRBV28; D not resolved. The germline V gene has CDR1 MDHEN and CDR2 SYDVKM. The CDR3 is 18 residues long. V was clipped by 10 bases and J by 0 bases, with 25 bases between them. The CDR3 sequence is CATTEHSGRFYSNQPQHF. Here the CDR3 DNA reads TGTGCCACCACGGAGCATAGTGGGAGATTCTATAGCAATCAGCCCCAGCATTTT.

The CDR3 loop reads CATHRGYEQYF. The CDR3 DNA is TGTGCCACACATAGAGGGTACGAGCAGTACTTC. The chain combines TRBV19 with TRBJ2-7; TRBD2 is a possible D gene (5 bases). The V gene's germline CDR1 is LNHDA and CDR2 SQIVND (reference sequence). The CDR3 loop spans 11 amino acids. Trimming cost V 10 bases and J 4 bases, with 11 bases left between them. The entire variable domain, with the rest obtained from reference TRBV19 and TRBJ2-7, is as follows: DGGITQSPKYLFRKEGQNVTLSCEQNLNHDAMYWYRQDPGQGLRLIYYSQIVNDFQKGDIAEGYSVSREKKESFPLTVTSAQKNPTAFYLCATHRGYEQYFGPGTRLTVT.

The chain is built from TRBV27 and TRBJ2-5; no firm D call. The end of the DNA is better explained by TRBJ2-7, so the J call may be wrong. From germline, CDR1 is MNHEY and CDR2 SMNVEV (reference sequence). This CDR3 contains 13 residues. The CDR3 protein is CASSLSPSYEQYF. CDR3 DNA: TGTGCCAGCAGTTTATCGCCCTCCTACGAGCAGTACTTC.

The V and J genes are TRBV6-1 and TRBJ1-1; unclear D gene. Trimming took 8 bases from V and 4 from J, leaving 14 bases between them. This CDR3 is built from 13 residues. Looked up from germline, CDR1 is MNHNS and CDR2 is SASEGT. The CDR3 is CASSSKAGTEAFF. The CDR3, as DNA: TGTGCCAGCTCATCCAAGGCGGGCACTGAAGCTTTCTTT.

The rearrangement uses TRBV19 and TRBJ2-2; D perhaps matches TRBD2 (5 bases). V was trimmed by 7 bases and J by 1 base, leaving 10 bases between them. CDR1 and CDR2 from the germline V gene are LNHDA and SQIVND (reference sequence). This CDR3 spans 14 amino acids. The CDR3 region is CASTPGKNTGELFF. CDR3 DNA sequence: TGTGCCAGTACCCCGGGAAAGAACACCGGGGAGCTGTTTTTT.

This clone has just a few counts. The genes are TRBV5-4 and TRBJ2-1; a weak D match, TRBD2 (5 bases). The CDR3 loop spans 11 amino acids. Germline CDR1 reads SGHNT; CDR2 reads YYREEE (reference sequence). Between the trimmed V and J ends, which lost 4 bases and 9 bases, there was a span of 8 bases. In DNA, the CDR3 is TGTGCCAGCAGCCAACTAGTTGAGCAGTTCTTC. Its protein is CASSQLVEQFF.

The chain employs TRBV29-1 and TRBJ2-3; D is perhaps TRBD2 (5 bases). The CDR3 contains 14 residues. V lost 3 bases and J 8 bases, leaving 18 bases between the germline ends. Germline assignment: CDR1 SQVTM and CDR2 ANQGSEA. CDR3 nucleotides: TGCAGCGTTGAGCGCCCAACTAGTTCTGTTACGCAGTATTTT. The encoded protein is CSVERPTSSVTQYF.

V usage is TRBV11-2 and J usage is TRBJ1-1; D gene uncertain. V was trimmed by 1 base and J by 0 bases, leaving 9 bases between them. The CDR3 loop spans 15 amino acids. Germline values: CDR1 SGHAT, CDR2 FQNNGV. CDR3: CASSLVFSVNTEAFF. CDR3 sequence (DNA): TGTGCCAGCAGCTTAGTTTTTTCAGTGAACACTGAAGCTTTCTTT.

The rearrangement joins TRBV2 to TRBJ2-2; D is undetermined. The CDR3 loop spans 14 amino acids. Germline loops: CDR1 SNHLY, CDR2 FYNNEI. Trimming cost V 10 bases and J 1 base, with 13 bases left between them. CDR3 sequence (DNA): TGTGCCATCTACGACATGATGAACACCGGGGAGCTGTTTTTT. Encoded protein: CAIYDMMNTGELFF.

The chain has TRBV7-9 and TRBJ1-1, with D possibly TRBD1 on 5 matching bases. Trimming removed 1 base at V and 10 bases at J, with 10 bases between. CDR1 is SEHNR, CDR2 FQNEAQ, per germline (reference sequence). The CDR3 consists of 12 residues. Written as DNA, the CDR3 is TGTGCCAGCAGCTTAGGGGGGGTGGTAGCTTTCTTT. Translation gives CASSLGGVVAFF.

The V gene is TRBV27, the J gene TRBJ2-3; no clear D gene. CDR3 length: 15 residues. CDR1 is MNHEY and CDR2 is SMNVEV in the germline V gene (reference sequence). V was pared by 8 bases and J by 0 bases, with 15 bases between. In DNA form, the CDR3 reads TGTGCCAGCCGGTATGTCGTTGCTAGCACAGATACGCAGTATTTT. This translates into CASRYVVASTDTQYF.

This chain joins TRBV29-1 and TRBJ2-6; D gene uncertain. CDR1 and CDR2 (germline): SQVTM, ANQGSEA. Trimming cost V 6 bases and J 0 bases, with 6 bases left between them. The length of the CDR3 is 13 residues. CDR3 sequence reads: CSVGNSGANVLTF. CDR3 nucleotide sequence: TGCAGCGTGGGCAACTCTGGGGCCAACGTCCTGACTTTC.

This chain links TRBV5-4 with TRBJ2-1, with TRBD2 matching over 11 bases. The CDR3 has 19 residues. J lost 0 bases, V lost 0 bases, and 8 bases had no gene match. Germline V gene lookup returns CDR1 SGHNT and CDR2 YYREEE (reference sequence). The CDR3 DNA sequence: TGTGCCAGCAGCTTGGGACTAGCGGGGCTAACCCCCTCCTACAATGAGCAGTTCTTC. Translation gives CASSLGLAGLTPSYNEQFF.

The chain is built from TRBV18 and TRBJ1-4, with 9 bases lining up with TRBD1. This CDR3 is built from 14 residues. Germline CDR1 reads KGHSH; CDR2 reads LQKENI. V lost 3 bases, J lost 10 bases, and 6 bases stayed unmatched. CDR3: CASSPGQGLGKLFF. In DNA form, the CDR3 reads TGTGCCAGCTCACCGGGACAGGGACTTGGAAAACTGTTTTTT.

The J gene is TRBJ2-3, the V gene TRBV7-7; TRBD1 matches 9 bases. Germline trimming cut 4 bases from V and 8 bases from J; bases unmatched to any gene: 1. The CDR3 spans 12 residues. Germline loops: CDR1 SSHAT, CDR2 FNYEAQ (reference sequence). In DNA, the CDR3 is TGTGCCAGCAGCTCGACAGGGGGTACGCAGTATTTT. Translated: CASSSTGGTQYF.

This clone came up a few times. The chain carries TRBV29-1 and TRBJ2-3; TRBD2 matches at 8 bases. CDR1 is SQVTM, CDR2 ANQGSEA, per germline. The CDR3 runs 15 residues. With V trimmed by 7 bases and J by 4 bases, 13 bases remained unmatched. The chain's CDR3 is CSASGAGGDSDTQYF. CDR3 nucleotide sequence: TGCAGCGCCTCAGGGGCGGGGGGCGACTCAGATACGCAGTATTTT.

The chain recombines TRBV6-6 with TRBJ2-1; TRBD2 is a possible D gene (5 bases). This CDR3 has 12 amino acids. CDR1 and CDR2 from the germline V gene are MNHNY and SVGAGI (reference sequence). Trimming removed 7 bases at V and 3 bases at J, with 7 bases between. The CDR3 reads CASKEGYNEQFF. The CDR3 DNA follows: TGTGCCAGCAAAGAGGGCTACAATGAGCAGTTCTTC.

The V gene is TRBV7-6, the J gene TRBJ2-1; D is unresolved. CDR1 is SGHVS, CDR2 FNYEAQ, per germline. The CDR3 runs to 13 residues. Trimming cost V 5 bases and J 2 bases, with 7 bases left between them. As DNA, the CDR3 is TGTGCCAGCAGCCCTAGTACCTACAATGAGCAGTTCTTC. It translates to CASSPSTYNEQFF.

V usage is TRBV7-9 and J usage is TRBJ1-2; TRBD1 might be the D (6 bases). V lost 7 bases and J lost 3, with 18 bases in between. The CDR3 has 15 residues. The V gene's germline CDR1 is SEHNR and CDR2 FQNEAQ (reference sequence). The chain's CDR3 is CASNVGGAVDYGYTF. The CDR3 nucleotides read TGTGCCAGCAACGTGGGGGGGGCGGTGGACTATGGCTACACCTTC.